Shown below are 24 T cell receptor beta chains from a single sample sequenced in a study of T-cell reconstitution after alpha-beta-depleted transplantation in children. A library of TCRbeta sequences, prepared with unique molecular identifiers, was generated. Using its own MiXCR run on the PCR reads, TCRdb lists one record per CDR3 protein. The sample records 450,000 to 600,000 distinct CDR3 sequences, 13% being singletons. The sample consisted of PBMCs, mostly from graft donor cells, taken 360 days after TCRalphabeta/CD19-depleted stem cell transplant. These receptors were obtained from a male patient aged 10-17 years who had a stem cell transplant for acute myeloid leukemia, so the T cells may come from the graft donor.

This clonotype was seen ten or more times. V gene TRBV24-1 combines with J gene TRBJ2-1; tentative D call: TRBD1 (5 bases). V lost 4 bases and J 1 base, leaving 7 bases between the germline ends. The germline V gene encodes CDR1 KGHDR and CDR2 SFDVKD. The CDR3 length is 14 residues. For the CDR3, the DNA is TGTGCCACCAGTGACGCAGGGTCCTACAATGAGCAGTTCTTC. Protein product: CATSDAGSYNEQFF.

The rearrangement uses TRBV29-1 and TRBJ2-1; 7 nucleotides align to TRBD2. Losses at the gene ends were 3 bases for V and 3 bases for J; bases not matched to a gene: 2. In germline, CDR1 is SQVTM, CDR2 ANQGSEA. CDR3 length equals 13 residues. The CDR3 is CSVESGNYNEQFF. CDR3 coding DNA: TGCAGCGTTGAGAGCGGGAACTACAATGAGCAGTTCTTC.

The rearrangement links TRBV27 to TRBJ2-7, with D unresolved. Per the germline V gene, CDR1 is MNHEY and CDR2 is SMNVEV (reference sequence). This CDR3 is 14 amino acids long. The germline V and J ends were trimmed by 0 bases and 3 bases, with 9 bases remaining between them. The CDR3 loop reads CASSLSILYYEQYF. The CDR3 DNA is TGTGCCAGCAGTTTATCGATCTTGTACTACGAGCAGTACTTC.

About this clonotype itself: Sequence at one end of the junction differs from germline and may be a read error. DNA of the CDR3: TGCAGCGTCGAAGGGGCGGGAGGGCCGCTAGCCAAAAACATTCAGTACTTC. Protein product: CSVEGAGGPLAKNIQYF. V usage is TRBV29-1 and J usage is TRBJ2-4, with 9 bases lining up with TRBD2. CDR3 length: 17 amino acids. The germline V gene has CDR1 SQVTM and CDR2 ANQGSEA.

This clonotype appeared many times. The rearrangement links TRBV19 to TRBJ2-1, with a possible D match to TRBD1 (6 bases). The V end lost 6 bases, the J end lost 12 bases, and 15 bases lay between the germline ends. The CDR3 contains 12 residues. The V gene's germline CDR1 is LNHDA and CDR2 SQIVND (reference sequence). CDR3: CASSLTGSRQFF. CDR3 DNA: TGTGCCAGTAGCCTCACAGGGAGTCGGCAGTTCTTC.

This clonotype was observed a few times. This chain uses TRBV12-3 or TRBV12-4 with TRBJ2-1, with D perhaps matching TRBD2 (6 bases). Trimming cost V 4 bases and J 2 bases, with 12 bases left between them. This CDR3 comprises 15 residues. The CDR3: CASSWGTSPYNEQFF. The CDR3, as DNA: TGTGCCAGCAGTTGGGGAACTAGCCCCTACAATGAGCAGTTCTTC.

The sample holds many counts of this clonotype. The V and J genes are TRBV5-6 and TRBJ2-2, with D unresolved. The CDR3 extends over 15 amino acids. V lost 3 bases to trimming and J lost 4 bases, with 13 bases between them. In germline, CDR1 is SGHDT, CDR2 YYEEEE. The CDR3 spells CASSWRPSSTGELFF. CDR3 DNA: TGTGCCAGCAGCTGGCGCCCCAGCTCCACCGGGGAGCTGTTTTTT.

This clonotype appeared many times. This chain connects TRBV27 to TRBJ2-5; TRBD2 is a possible D gene (6 bases). The CDR3 covers 14 residues. Per the germline V gene, CDR1 is MNHEY and CDR2 is SMNVEV (reference sequence). V gave up 3 bases and J gave up 3 bases, with 11 bases separating them. CDR3 in DNA: TGTGCCAGCAGTTTGGCCTGGGGGGAAGAGACCCAGTACTTC. Residues: CASSLAWGEETQYF.

The chain couples TRBV5-1 to TRBJ1-1, with a possible D match to TRBD1 (6 bases). Trimming took 0 bases from V and 1 from J, leaving 13 bases between them. The CDR3 runs 16 residues. The germline gives CDR1 SGHRS, CDR2 YFSETQ. CDR3 residues: CASSLAETGWNTEAFF. CDR3 nucleotides: TGCGCCAGCAGCTTGGCCGAGACAGGTTGGAACACTGAAGCTTTCTTT.

This clonotype was seen only a few times. This rearrangement joins TRBV7-8 to TRBJ1-5; TRBD1 is a possible D gene (5 bases). The CDR3 runs 12 residues. With 5 bases removed from V and 9 bases from J, the gap between germline ends came to 11 bases. Germline V gives CDR1 SGHVS, CDR2 FQNEAQ. Here the CDR3 DNA reads TGTGCCAGCAGCCCGTTTCAGGGGCCCCAGCATTTT. As protein: CASSPFQGPQHF.

The table lists this clonotype with many counts. This sequence joins TRBV25-1 and TRBJ2-1; no clear D gene. CDR3 size: 14 residues. Germline CDR1 reads MGHDK; CDR2 reads SYGVNS. The ends were cut back, 3 bases at V and 5 bases at J, with 11 bases in the middle. CDR3 in amino acids: CASSEPPRNNEQFF. The CDR3 nucleotides are TGTGCCAGCAGTGAGCCCCCTAGGAACAATGAGCAGTTCTTC.

V and J are TRBV3-1 and TRBJ2-2; no clear D gene. Deletions cut 4 bases from V and 2 bases from J, with 8 bases between. CDR1 and CDR2 from the germline V gene are LGHDT and YNNKEL (reference sequence). This CDR3 has 14 residues. The CDR3 sequence: CASSRRSNTGELFF. The CDR3 bases are TGTGCCAGCAGCCGCCGGAGCAACACCGGGGAGCTGTTTTTT.

In this sample, this clonotype turned up many times. The gene calls are TRBV5-1 and TRBJ2-7; D is uncertain. CDR1 is SGHRS, CDR2 YFSETQ, per germline. The CDR3 contains 13 residues. Trimming removed 1 base from V and 2 bases from J, with 7 bases in between. CDR3 DNA sequence: TGCGCCAGCAGCTTGCAGGTTCCCTACGAGCAGTACTTC. It is translated as CASSLQVPYEQYF.

This chain connects TRBV20-1 to TRBJ1-1, with unresolved D. Germline CDR1 DFQATT, CDR2 SNEGSKA (reference sequence). V was cut by 7 bases and J by 2 bases, with 14 bases left in between. The CDR3 has 13 residues. CDR3 nucleotide sequence: TGCAGTGTCTGGGAACGGACCAACACTGAAGCTTTCTTT. It encodes CSVWERTNTEAFF.

J is TRBJ1-5 and V is TRBV20-1; D is possibly TRBD1 (5 bases). Germline V gives CDR1 DFQATT, CDR2 SNEGSKA (reference sequence). The CDR3 length is 14 residues. Trimming left V 6 bases short and J 2 bases short, with 14 bases between. CDR3 amino acids: CSAGGYLGNQPQHF. The CDR3 DNA follows: TGCAGTGCCGGGGGGTATTTGGGCAATCAGCCCCAGCATTTT.

This clonotype was detected many times. The genes are TRBV30 and TRBJ1-6; D might be TRBD1 (6 bases). The germline CDR1 and CDR2 sequences are GTSNPN and SVGIG (reference sequence). Trimming removed 2 bases at V and 5 bases at J, with 16 bases between. This CDR3 has 16 residues. The CDR3 loop is CAWSLAGVSNNSPLHF. The CDR3 nucleotides read TGTGCCTGGAGTCTGGCAGGGGTATCAAATAATTCACCCCTCCACTTT. Based on the CDR3 plus reference TRBV30 and TRBJ1-6, the full variable domain is SQTIHQWPATLVQPVGSPLSLECTVEGTSNPNLYWYRQAAGRGLQLLFYSVGIGQISSEVPQNLSASRPQDRQFILSSKKLLLSDSGFYLCAWSLAGVSNNSPLHFGNGTRLTVT.

There are many counts of this clonotype. This chain connects TRBV29-1 to TRBJ2-5, with 8 bases aligning to TRBD2. This CDR3 region has 17 residues. With 1 base clipped from V and 2 bases from J, the junction kept 12 bases outside the gene matches. Germline assignment: CDR1 SQVTM and CDR2 ANQGSEA. The CDR3 nucleotides read TGCAGCGTTGAAGGGGGTCGGACTAGCCTCTCACAAGAGACCCAGTACTTC. It translates to CSVEGGRTSLSQETQYF.

This clonotype appeared a few times. The chain employs TRBV5-1 and TRBJ1-1; the D gene is possibly TRBD1 (5 bases). Trimming took 2 bases from V and 5 from J, leaving 10 bases between them. This CDR3 is built from 13 residues. Germline V gives CDR1 SGHRS, CDR2 YFSETQ. In DNA form, the CDR3 reads TGCGCCAGCAGCTTCGCAGGGTTGACTGAAGCTTTCTTT. Protein sequence: CASSFAGLTEAFF.

The V call is TRBV28, the J call TRBJ2-2; 9 nucleotides line up with TRBD1. Trimming removed 5 bases from V and 2 bases from J; junction bases left unmatched: 12. This CDR3 is built from 18 residues. Germline assignment: CDR1 MDHEN and CDR2 SYDVKM. The CDR3 spells CASSPFTGGLTNTGELFF. The DNA for the CDR3 is TGTGCCAGCAGTCCTTTCACAGGGGGCCTTACTAACACCGGGGAGCTGTTTTTT.

This chain links TRBV14 with TRBJ2-7; TRBD2 matches 11 bases. Germline lookup yields CDR1 SGHDN and CDR2 FVKESK. V shed 4 bases and J 6 bases; nucleotides not matched to a gene: 5. The CDR3 contains 14 residues. The CDR3 DNA sequence: TGTGCCAGCAGCCGGGTACTAGCGGGAGCCGAGCAGTACTTC. Its translation: CASSRVLAGAEQYF. Full variable domain (outside the CDR3, taken from reference TRBV14 and TRBJ2-7): EAGVTQFPSHSVIEKGQTVTLRCDPISGHDNLYWYRRVMGKEIKFLLHFVKESKQDESGMPNNRFLAERTGGTYSTLKVQPAELEDSGVYFCASSRVLAGAEQYFGPGTRLTVT.

This clonotype was seen many times. The chain employs TRBV5-1 and TRBJ2-5, with TRBD1 matching 7 bases. V was clipped by 2 bases and J by 6 bases; unmatched bases: 7. The CDR3 extends over 14 amino acids. Per germline, CDR1 SGHRS and CDR2 YFSETQ. This chain's CDR3 is CASSFTGDGKTQYF. DNA of the CDR3: TGCGCCAGCAGCTTCACAGGGGACGGGAAGACCCAGTACTTC.

This chain uses TRBV12-3 or TRBV12-4 with TRBJ2-3, with 7 bases identical to TRBD2. The CDR3 covers 15 residues. The V gene end was trimmed by 6 bases and the J gene end by 2 bases; junction bases not matched to a gene: 8. For the CDR3, the DNA is TGTGCCAGCAGATTACCTAGCGGATACACAGATACGCAGTATTTT. It encodes CASRLPSGYTDTQYF.

V and J are TRBV7-6 and TRBJ1-1, with D unresolved. This CDR3 spans 14 amino acids. CDR1 is SGHVS and CDR2 is FNYEAQ in the germline V gene. V was shortened by 5 bases and J by 7 bases, with 17 bases between the two germline ends. The CDR3 DNA follows: TGTGCCAGCAGCGGGGAGTTAAAGGTTCATGAAGCTTTCTTT. Its protein product is CASSGELKVHEAFF. Variable domain in full (rest from reference TRBV7-6 and TRBJ1-1): GAGVSQSPRYKVTKRGQDVALRCDPISGHVSLYWYRQALGQGPEFLTYFNYEAQQDKSGLPNDRFSAERPEGSISTLTIQRTEQRDSAMYRCASSGELKVHEAFFGQGTRLTVV.

This clonotype was picked up a small number of times. The CDR3 here is CASTLLAYNEQFF. CDR3 nucleotides: TGTGCCAGCACCTTACTAGCGTACAATGAGCAGTTCTTC. J is TRBJ2-1 and V is TRBV12-3 or TRBV12-4, with 7 positions matching TRBD2. Trimming took 7 bases from V and 4 from J; bases not matched to a gene: 4. The CDR3 is 13 amino acids.